These T cell receptor beta chains were read from a single sample in a study of control samples from healthy donors and cancer patients. The protocol was immunoSEQ multiplex PCR, while the TCRdb copy is restricted to in-frame clones and leaves out a portion. The sample records about 120,000 clones, 75% to 90% being singletons. The sequenced sample was PBMCs. Source of these receptors: a woman aged 45-65 years with colorectal cancer. Each CDR3 is given with its conserved first and last residue. The D gene is left open where the match is weak. Expanded clones are given a class, and other clones once, few, many or no size at all.

clone size: NA
CDR3 length: 15
J gene: TRBJ2-7
D gene: TRBD1
V gene: TRBV9
CDR3 protein: CASSALRDSTYEQYF
CDR3 DNA: TGTGCCAGCAGCGCGCTCCGGGACAGCACCTACGAGCAGTACTTC

clone size: NA
CDR3 length: 13
J gene: TRBJ1-1
D gene: NA
V gene: TRBV2
CDR3 protein: CASRLDINTEAFF
CDR3 DNA: TGTGCCAGCAGATTAGACATAAACACTGAAGCTTTCTTT

clone size: NA
CDR3 length: 16
J gene: TRBJ1-3
D gene: NA
V gene: TRBV7-6
CDR3 protein: CASGRGFISSGNTIYF
CDR3 DNA: TGTGCCAGCGGCCGGGGATTCATAAGCTCTGGAAACACCATATATTTT

clone size: NA
CDR3 length: 18
J gene: TRBJ2-2
D gene: NA
V gene: TRBV6-1
CDR3 protein: CASSEERAGFSNTGELFF
CDR3 DNA: TGTGCCAGCAGTGAAGAACGGGCTGGGTTTTCGAACACCGGGGAGCTGTTTTTT

clone size: NA
CDR3 length: 13
J gene: TRBJ1-4
D gene: NA
V gene: TRBV2
CDR3 protein: CASSEDNLEKLFF
CDR3 DNA: TGTGCCAGCAGTGAGGACAATCTGGAAAAACTGTTTTTT

clone size: NA
CDR3 length: 13
J gene: TRBJ2-5
D gene: NA
V gene: TRBV7-3
CDR3 protein: CASSLRGKETQYF
CDR3 DNA: TGTGCCAGCAGCTTAAGGGGGAAAGAGACCCAGTACTTC

clone size: NA
CDR3 length: 16
J gene: TRBJ1-5
D gene: TRBD1
V gene: TRBV4-1
CDR3 protein: CASSPSETGIYQPQHF
CDR3 DNA: TGCGCCAGCAGCCCCTCCGAGACAGGGATCTATCAGCCCCAGCATTTT

clone size: NA
CDR3 length: 14
J gene: TRBJ2-7
D gene: NA
V gene: TRBV10-3
CDR3 protein: CAISESGRNYEQYF
CDR3 DNA: TGTGCCATCAGTGAGAGCGGAAGAAACTACGAGCAGTACTTC

clone size: NA
CDR3 length: 14
J gene: TRBJ1-1
D gene: TRBD1
V gene: TRBV3-1/TRBV3-2
CDR3 protein: CASSPSHRGTEAFF
CDR3 DNA: TGTGCCAGCAGCCCCTCTCACAGGGGGACTGAAGCTTTCTTT

clone size: NA
CDR3 length: 17
J gene: TRBJ2-1
D gene: TRBD2
V gene: TRBV15
CDR3 protein: CATSRARLAGGLNEQFF
CDR3 DNA: TGTGCCACCAGCAGAGCGCGACTAGCGGGGGGGTTGAATGAGCAGTTCTTC

clone size: NA
CDR3 length: 17
J gene: TRBJ1-4
D gene: NA
V gene: TRBV6-1
CDR3 protein: CASSDNRAGKTNEKLFF
CDR3 DNA: TGTGCCAGCAGTGACAACAGGGCGGGAAAAACTAATGAAAAACTGTTTTTT

clone size: few
CDR3 length: 11
J gene: TRBJ2-7
D gene: NA
V gene: TRBV7-8
CDR3 protein: CASSLANEQYF
CDR3 DNA: TGTGCCAGCAGCTTAGCGAATGAGCAGTACTTC

clone size: NA
CDR3 length: 13
J gene: TRBJ1-3
D gene: NA
V gene: TRBV28
CDR3 protein: CASRWTAGNTIYF
CDR3 DNA: TGTGCCAGCAGATGGACAGCTGGAAACACCATATATTTT

clone size: few
CDR3 length: 19
J gene: TRBJ2-1
D gene: TRBD2
V gene: TRBV14
CDR3 protein: CASSLFTPRLAGETNEQFF
CDR3 DNA: TGTGCCAGCAGCCTTTTTACCCCCCGACTAGCGGGAGAGACGAATGAGCAGTTCTTC

clone size: NA
CDR3 length: 14
J gene: TRBJ2-1
D gene: TRBD2
V gene: TRBV7-7
CDR3 protein: CASSLAGAYNEQFF
CDR3 DNA: TGTGCTAGCAGCTTAGCGGGGGCTTACAATGAGCAGTTCTTC

clone size: once
CDR3 length: 13
J gene: TRBJ2-7
D gene: NA
V gene: TRBV6-6
CDR3 protein: CASSYRGKDEQYF
CDR3 DNA: TGTGCCAGCAGTTACAGGGGAAAAGACGAGCAGTACTTC

clone size: NA
CDR3 length: 14
J gene: TRBJ1-4
D gene: NA
V gene: TRBV18
CDR3 protein: CASSPLEGTEKLFF
CDR3 DNA: TGTGCCAGCTCACCACTGGAAGGGACTGAAAAACTGTTTTTT

clone size: NA
CDR3 length: 16
J gene: TRBJ2-3
D gene: NA
V gene: TRBV5-1
CDR3 protein: CASSPGDFFSTDTQYF
CDR3 DNA: TGCGCCAGCAGCCCAGGGGACTTCTTTAGCACAGATACGCAGTATTTT

clone size: few
CDR3 length: 13
J gene: TRBJ2-1
D gene: TRBD2
V gene: TRBV2
CDR3 protein: CASSALAAVGQFF
CDR3 DNA: TGTGCCAGCAGTGCACTAGCGGCGGTGGGGCAGTTCTTC

clone size: few
CDR3 length: 15
J gene: TRBJ2-3
D gene: TRBD2
V gene: TRBV30
CDR3 protein: CAWSLAGGPTDTQYF
CDR3 DNA: TGTGCCTGGAGTCTAGCGGGAGGGCCGACAGATACGCAGTATTTT

clone size: once
CDR3 length: 14
J gene: TRBJ1-1
D gene: NA
V gene: TRBV10-3
CDR3 protein: CAISVSGANSEAFF
CDR3 DNA: TGTGCCATCAGTGTTTCAGGGGCAAACTCTGAAGCTTTCTTT

clone size: NA
CDR3 length: 18
J gene: TRBJ2-6
D gene: NA
V gene: TRBV5-6
CDR3 protein: CASSLLGTRRSGANVLTF
CDR3 DNA: TGTGCCAGCAGCTTGCTGGGCACCCGTCGCTCTGGGGCCAACGTCCTGACTTTC

clone size: few
CDR3 length: 15
J gene: TRBJ1-2
D gene: TRBD1
V gene: TRBV5-1
CDR3 protein: CASSLDAGTGIGYTF
CDR3 DNA: TGCGCCAGCAGCTTGGATGCCGGGACAGGGATTGGCTACACCTTC

clone size: once
CDR3 length: 15
J gene: TRBJ2-1
D gene: TRBD2
V gene: TRBV10-1
CDR3 protein: CASSEWGTSSSEQFF
CDR3 DNA: TGCGCCAGCAGTGAGTGGGGGACTAGCTCCAGCGAGCAGTTCTTC

clone size: NA
CDR3 length: 15
J gene: TRBJ2-5
D gene: TRBD2
V gene: TRBV6-5
CDR3 protein: CASSYSTSGVETQYF
CDR3 DNA: TGTGCCAGCAGTTACTCAACTAGCGGGGTGGAGACCCAGTACTTC